This record concerns one T cell receptor (beta chain) sequence. This clone's antigen is unknown. Base-call qualities are not available, and no considerably larger clone is one nucleotide away. This specimen comes from a study of blood T cell repertoires in COVID-19 (TCRdb year 2020). Some background on the complete study: Samples from collaborators originated in the United States, Italy and Spain and spanned both the acute and convalescent phases of COVID-19. The material from the prospective study consisted of cDNA or gDNA derived from T cells, B-cell-depleted T cells, or PBMCs. Where available, HLA class I and class II types were taken from metadata supplied by the sample provider and were not determined by assay-based typing. The samples were drawn from two sources: the first 160 participants of the ongoing ImmuneRACE study, and 1,200 or so subjects contributed by 6 global collaborators. Deeply sampled blood TCRbeta repertoires from subjects exposed to, actively infected with, or recovered from COVID-19 were included in the dataset. Nearly every sample came with metadata listing a de-identified subject ID, COVID-19 status, age in years and sex. The repertoires were released in a freely available public database intended as a resource for research on the immune response to SARS-CoV-2. What the study reported, not specific to this receptor: The amount of clinical and demographic metadata varied by source and participant and was provided uncurated.

TCRbeta CDR3 regions were amplified from genomic DNA using the immunoSEQ Assay, a bias-controlled multiplex PCR. In the paper's pipeline: Nucleated cell counts per sample were estimated from amplification of reference gene primers within the assay. Sequence reads were collapsed and filtered to measure the absolute abundance of every unique TCRbeta CDR3 rearrangement. For each sample, productive Simpson clonality was calculated as the square root of Simpson's diversity index over productive rearrangements. Entries here come from immuneACCESS through TCRdb and include only in-frame sequences with V and J called. Some clones fail to appear in such tables; in the studies checked, an unresolved V gene covers under half of the shortfall, and the cause of the remainder is unknown. V, J and clone size are those of that table, while D and trimming were read from the DNA. Present in this sample are roughly 90,000 clones, approximately 80% of which were seen just once. The top ten hold about 2% of the sample.

Whole blood was collected in K2EDTA tubes by collaborating institutions according to the institutions' own protocols. For TCRbeta analysis, collaborators shipped samples as frozen whole blood, isolated PBMCs, or DNA extracted from either of those sample types. From V the trimming removes 6 bases and from J it removes 7 bases, while the gene matches leave 8 bases of the junction unaccounted for. In the germline V gene (reference sequence), CDR1 corresponds to LNHDA and CDR2 to SQIVND. From the cysteine up to the phenylalanine, the CDR3 has a length of 14 residues. Only the CDR3 portion is preserved as DNA: 42 bases, with reading frame beginning at the first base.

The sample consisted of peripheral blood. This clonotype was obtained from an older woman with acute or convalescent COVID-19. The rearrangement joined TRBV19 to TRBJ1-4, with TRBD1 matching 7 junction bases. Read as DNA, the sequence is TGTGCCAGTAGCCGACAGGGAGTAGGTGAAAAACTGTTTTTT. The resulting protein is CASSRQGVGEKLFF.